These 19 T cell receptor beta chains came from one sample sequenced in a study of CD8 T cells in Susac syndrome. RNA amounts of 0.5 to 1 ug underwent reverse transcription with random hexamers. TCRdb reprocessed the immunoSEQ multiplex PCR reads via MiXCR and lists one record per CDR3 protein. Here the sample spans more than 150,000 distinct CDR3 sequences, around 96% being singletons. Sequencing was carried out using CD4+ T cells from PBMCs. These receptors all come from a human donor in good health.

The chain has TRBV20-1 and TRBJ1-6, with D unresolved. The ends were cut back, 6 bases at V and 10 bases at J, with 16 bases in the middle. In germline, CDR1 is DFQATT, CDR2 SNEGSKA (reference sequence). This CDR3 contains 13 residues. The chain's CDR3 is CSANIRPGSPLHF. DNA for the CDR3: TGCAGTGCAAATATTAGGCCGGGATCACCCCTCCACTTT.

The CDR3 DNA is TGCGCCAGCAGTCCGCTAAGGGTGGTAGAGGTTTGGGAAAAACTGTTTTTT. Translated: CASSPLRVVEVWEKLFF. J is TRBJ1-4 and V is TRBV23-1; D unclear. TRBV23-1 is given ORF status, its function remaining uncertain. The CDR3 sequence is 17 residues long. The V and J ends lost 4 bases and 8 bases respectively, with 23 bases between them.

This sequence joins TRBV6-2 or TRBV6-3 and TRBJ1-6; D is perhaps TRBD1 (5 bases). The CDR3 runs to 17 residues. The germline V gene has CDR1 MNHEY and CDR2 SVGEGT. The V end was cut by 9 bases, the J end by 6 bases, with 24 bases between. In nucleotides, the CDR3 is TGTGCCAGTACCTACTACCGGGACTCCCATCGTAATTCACCCCTCCACTTT. Its translation is CASTYYRDSHRNSPLHF.

This chain links TRBV29-1 with TRBJ2-4; 12 bases are a match to TRBD1. Losses at the gene ends were 6 bases for V and 5 bases for J; bases not matched to a gene: 2. This CDR3 comprises 13 residues. The germline CDR1 and CDR2 sequences are SQVTM and ANQGSEA. CDR3 protein: CSVGTGGQNIQYF. The CDR3 DNA reads TGCAGCGTAGGGACAGGGGGCCAAAACATTCAGTACTTC.

This chain joins TRBV3-1 and TRBJ1-6, with a weak D call TRBD1 (5 bases). This CDR3 region has 13 residues. CDR1 is LGHDT, CDR2 YNNKEL, per germline (reference sequence). Trimming took 4 bases from V and 14 from J, leaving 15 bases between them. CDR3 loop: CASSPTGTQTLHF. CDR3 DNA sequence: TGTGCCAGCAGCCCTACCGGGACGCAAACCCTCCACTTT.

The rearrangement joins TRBV4-3 to TRBJ1-2; D not certain. CDR1 LGHNA and CDR2 YSLEER come from the germline V gene. The CDR3 extends over 14 amino acids. V shed 0 bases and J shed 4 bases, with 9 bases lying between them. The CDR3, as DNA: TGCGCCAGCAGCCAAGATCGAGGAAGCTATGGCTACACCTTC. This translates into CASSQDRGSYGYTF.

V is TRBV7-2 and J is TRBJ2-3; TRBD2 agrees at 10 bases. The CDR3 totals 14 residues. After removal of 8 bases from V and 2 bases from J, the junction contained 4 bases not matched to a gene. The germline CDR1 and CDR2 sequences are SGHTA and FQGNSA. CDR3 loop: CASVLAGFTDTQYF. The CDR3 bases are TGTGCCAGCGTACTAGCGGGATTCACAGATACGCAGTATTTT.

CDR3: CASSPRDRLYEQYF. DNA of the CDR3: TGTGCCAGCAGCCCGAGGGACAGGCTCTACGAGCAGTACTTC. The chain has TRBV7-2 and TRBJ2-7; 8 nucleotides agree with TRBD1. V gave up 5 bases and J gave up 3 bases; unmatched junction bases: 6. The CDR3 has 14 amino acids. Germline assignment: CDR1 SGHTA and CDR2 FQGNSA.

This chain uses TRBV3-1 with TRBJ1-1; D might be TRBD1 (5 bases). The CDR3 has 14 amino acids. Per germline, CDR1 LGHDT and CDR2 YNNKEL (reference sequence). Trimming cost V 3 bases and J 4 bases, with 12 bases left between them. The CDR3 spells CASSQGNRITEAFF. The CDR3, as DNA: TGTGCCAGCAGCCAGGGTAACAGGATCACTGAAGCTTTCTTT. Supplemented by reference TRBV3-1 and TRBJ1-1, the full variable domain reads DTAVSQTPKYLVTQMGNDKSIKCEQNLGHDTMYWYKQDSKKFLKIMFSYNNKELIINETVPNRFSPKSPDKAHLNLHINSLELGDSAVYFCASSQGNRITEAFFGQGTRLTVV.

The rearrangement uses TRBV13 and TRBJ1-6, with D perhaps matching TRBD1 (5 bases). This CDR3 has 15 amino acids. CDR1 is PRHDT and CDR2 is FYEKMQ in the germline V gene (reference sequence). Trimming shortened V by 6 bases and J by 7 bases, and 16 bases separated the two germline ends. The CDR3 bases are TGTGCCAGCAGTACAATCCGGGACGGGAATTCACCCCTCCACTTT. This gives the protein CASSTIRDGNSPLHF.

A single count supports this clonotype. The rearrangement joins TRBV29-1 to TRBJ2-3; 7 bases fit TRBD1. The CDR3 spans 15 residues. Germline-derived CDR1 and CDR2 are SQVTM and ANQGSEA. J lost 0 bases, V lost 4 bases, and 7 bases had no gene match. The CDR3 region is CSVGYRGLSTDTQYF. CDR3 DNA sequence: TGCAGCGTTGGTTACAGGGGCCTTAGCACAGATACGCAGTATTTT.

V is TRBV23-1 and J is TRBJ1-2; 8 bases match TRBD1. TRBV23-1 qualifies as an ORF whose function is uncertain. The CDR3 loop spans 17 amino acids. V was clipped by 0 bases and J by 4 bases; unmatched bases: 10. This CDR3 is CASSQSGQGAFGYGYTF. The CDR3 DNA reads as TGCGCCAGCAGTCAATCGGGGCAGGGGGCGTTTGGCTATGGCTACACCTTC.

The chain carries TRBV20-1 and TRBJ1-1, with TRBD1 matching over 9 bases. This CDR3 has 12 residues. The J segment lost 2 bases and the V segment lost 6 bases, leaving 1 base of the junction unmatched. Germline CDR1 DFQATT, CDR2 SNEGSKA (reference sequence). The CDR3 region has the DNA TGCAGTGCGGGACAGGGTAACACTGAAGCTTTCTTT. It is translated as CSAGQGNTEAFF.

The chain joins TRBV9 to TRBJ2-2; D uncertain. The CDR3 spans 16 residues. Trimming pared 4 bases from V and 0 bases from J, leaving 13 bases between. The germline gives CDR1 SGDLS, CDR2 YYNGEE. CDR3 DNA: TGTGCCAGCAGCCTTCGCCCCACCTCGAACACCGGGGAGCTGTTTTTT. Amino acids: CASSLRPTSNTGELFF. Using reference TRBV9 and TRBJ2-2 for the parts outside the CDR3, the full variable domain is DSGVTQTPKHLITATGQRVTLRCSPRSGDLSVYWYQQSLDQGLQFLIQYYNGEERAKGNILERFSAQQFPDLHSELNLSSLELGDSALYFCASSLRPTSNTGELFFGEGSRLTVL.

The chain carries TRBV19 and TRBJ2-7; 10 nucleotides agree with TRBD1. The trim removed 3 bases at V and 6 bases at J, leaving 5 bases unmatched. Germline V lookup: CDR1 LNHDA, CDR2 SQIVND (reference sequence). The CDR3 covers 14 residues. CDR3 DNA: TGTGCCAGTAGTATGGGACAGGGGATTAGCGAGCAGTACTTC. Protein sequence: CASSMGQGISEQYF.

This chain connects TRBV6-2 or TRBV6-3 to TRBJ2-1, with 13 bases fitting TRBD2. Unmatched junction bases numbered 6, after V lost 2 bases and J lost 5 bases. The CDR3 is 17 residues long. CDR1 is MNHEY and CDR2 is SVGEGT in the germline V gene. The CDR3 bases are TGTGCCAGCAGTTACGGGGGACTAGCGGGGCTAGACAATGAGCAGTTCTTC. As protein: CASSYGGLAGLDNEQFF.

The chain uses TRBV20-1 and TRBJ1-5; D may be TRBD1 (5 bases). CDR1 and CDR2 from the germline V gene are DFQATT and SNEGSKA (reference sequence). The length of the CDR3 is 12 residues. The ends were cut back, 3 bases at V and 9 bases at J, with 12 bases in the middle. The CDR3 loop is CSARITGGPQHF. In DNA form, the CDR3 reads TGCAGTGCTAGGATTACGGGGGGGCCCCAGCATTTT.

The chain combines TRBV18 with TRBJ1-1, with D perhaps matching TRBD1 (5 bases). V was pared by 3 bases and J by 7 bases, with 12 bases between. This CDR3 has 13 amino acids. Per the germline V gene, CDR1 is KGHSH and CDR2 is LQKENI. The DNA of the CDR3 is TGTGCCAGCTCACCTACAGGAGACTATGAAGCTTTCTTT. Its translation is CASSPTGDYEAFF. The full variable domain, completed using reference TRBV18 and TRBJ1-1, is NAGVMQNPRHLVRRRGQEARLRCSPMKGHSHVYWYRQLPEEGLKFMVYLQKENIIDESGMPKERFSAEFPKEGPSILRIQQVVRGDSAAYFCASSPTGDYEAFFGQGTRLTVV.

This clonotype was observed a single time. The chain couples TRBV20-1 to TRBJ2-3; no definite D call. This CDR3 comprises 13 residues. The V gene lost 6 bases and the J gene lost 14 bases, with 24 bases spanning the gap. From germline, CDR1 is DFQATT and CDR2 SNEGSKA (reference sequence). CDR3 bases: TGCAGTGCGACATTCCCGCCGGGCCCTACGTGGTATTTT. Translated: CSATFPPGPTWYF.